This T cell receptor (beta chain) was sequenced during a study of cytomegalovirus exposure and HLA in healthy donors. Study summary: Out of 150 million to 200 million T cells, an earlier analysis found roughly 110 million unique TCR beta sequences in total.

General study points: Some V segments, including TRBV6-2 and TRBV6-3, were excluded as indistinguishable. While the bulk of TCR sequences proved rare, some public TCRs turned up in many donors. Highest at DRB1 and lowest at HLA-C, TCR association rates differed among HLA loci in a later analysis.

The CDR3 consists of 13 residues. The ends were cut back, 10 bases at V and 9 bases at J, with 18 bases in the middle. Germline CDR1 reads MNHNS; CDR2 reads SASEGT. Remarks on this clone: Antigen specificity is unknown.

PCR amplification relied on 60 Vbeta primers (plus 13 Jbeta primers). Measured with immunoSEQ multiplex PCR; TCRdb has only the in-frame clones, and not every one. The repertoire holds tens of thousands of clones, with around 73% as singletons. The sequenced sample consisted of PBMCs. The TCR comes from a man in his forties or fifties in good health and CMV-seronegative. The chain recombines TRBV6-1 with TRBJ1-4; D is perhaps TRBD1 (5 bases). The CDR3 nucleotides read TGTGCCACGGGTACTGGGGCCCATCAAAAACTGTTTTTT. Its protein is CATGTGAHQKLFF.